This T cell receptor (beta chain) was identified in a study of post-analysis software for immune sequencing data (dated by TCRdb to the mid-2010s). Turning to the overall study: The recorded disease courses included relapsing-remitting, secondary progressive and progressive-relapsing multiple sclerosis, and some patients had no subtype annotation. The patient repertoires were set against about eleven previously published healthy control repertoires from donors whose ages ranged from 6 to 25 years. A subset of samples was prepared in parallel using single-end sample barcoding, then pooled and co-amplified after Illumina adapter ligation.

Findings and caveats that apply to the study as a whole: The control group was slightly older than the multiple sclerosis patient group. Patients showed significantly higher frequencies than controls for roughly five TRBV segments, among them TRBV5-6, TRBV5-1 and TRBV20-1. Strong co-clustering of samples prepared in the same batch was shown by direct clustering with F measure, prompting a batch-effect correction. Multiple sclerosis patients had significantly lower normalized Chao1 diversity than controls, a result that suggests substantial peripheral T-cell clonal expansion.

To demonstrate the VDJtools post-analysis software, the study profiled TCR beta repertoires from the peripheral blood of about 13 young patients with multiple sclerosis. The multiple sclerosis patients were children and adolescents ranging in age from about 6 to 17 years. According to the germline V gene, CDR1 reads MNHEY and CDR2 reads SVGAGI. V lost 11 bases and J lost 6 bases; the stretch between them is 2 bases long. The CDR3 covers 8 residues, taking in both the cysteine and the phenylalanine. Only CDR3 DNA remains: 24 bases, in frame from the first base. Libraries were made using PCR. This sample was sequenced with an Illumina HiSeq 2500. To reduce PCR and sequencing biases, unique molecular identifiers were incorporated into the TCR beta cDNA libraries. Per 1 to 10 million input T cells, approximately 500,000 cDNA molecules were obtained, such that each molecule approximated one T cell. The patient libraries were prepared and sequenced using the same protocol as the earlier healthy control dataset. Samples belonging to the same batch were prepared together, multiplexed and sequenced on a shared HiSeq lane. For the original study's pipeline: Raw barcoded reads were processed with MIGEC, and single-read molecular identifier groups were discarded before consensus assembly and CDR3 extraction. Clonotype tables were post-analysed with VDJtools, and diversity was normalized by down-sampling all datasets to the smallest sample size. Repertoire overlap clustering matched CDR3 amino acid but not nucleotide sequences to correct batch-related cross-sample contamination. Through fastp at Q25 and MiXCR, TCRdb rebuilt clones from the public reads, retaining in-frame beta chains. Entries are consolidated by CDR3 protein sequence, retaining the most common genes and DNA. Clone size and V and J calls follow TCRdb, not the original study. The sample table contains about half a million distinct CDR3 sequences; only one count was recorded for 30% to 40% of them. Together, the top ten hold 5% to 6% of the sample.

This clonotype was counted a few times. Its antigen remains undetermined. No base quality information exists; no much larger clone differs at one position. The sequence derives from a girl aged 2-17 years with multiple sclerosis. The material sequenced was blood. The sequence joins TRBV6-5 to TRBJ1-5; the D gene cannot be named for sure. CDR3 reads: CACQPQHF. The nucleotide sequence is TGTGCCTGTCAGCCCCAGCATTTT.